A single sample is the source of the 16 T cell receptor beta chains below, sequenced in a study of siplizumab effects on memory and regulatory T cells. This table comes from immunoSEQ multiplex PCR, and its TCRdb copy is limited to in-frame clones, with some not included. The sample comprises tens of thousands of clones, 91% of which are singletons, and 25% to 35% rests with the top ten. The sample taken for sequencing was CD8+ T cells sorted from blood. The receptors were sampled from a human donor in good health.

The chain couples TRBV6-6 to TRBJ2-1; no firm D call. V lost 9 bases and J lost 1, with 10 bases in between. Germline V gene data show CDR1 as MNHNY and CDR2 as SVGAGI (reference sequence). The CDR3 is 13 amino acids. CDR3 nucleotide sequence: TGTGCCAGTTCGTCGGAGTCCTACAATGAGCAGTTCTTC. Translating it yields CASSSESYNEQFF.

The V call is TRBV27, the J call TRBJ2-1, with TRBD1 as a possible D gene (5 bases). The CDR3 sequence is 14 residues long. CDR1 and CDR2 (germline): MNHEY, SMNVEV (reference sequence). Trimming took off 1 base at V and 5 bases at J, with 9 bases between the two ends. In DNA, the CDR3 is TGTGCCAGCAGTTTATTATCAGGGAACAATGAGCAGTTCTTC. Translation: CASSLLSGNNEQFF.

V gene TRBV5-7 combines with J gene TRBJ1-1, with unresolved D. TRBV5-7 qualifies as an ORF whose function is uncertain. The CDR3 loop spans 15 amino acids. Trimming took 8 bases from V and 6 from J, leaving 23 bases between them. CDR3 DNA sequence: TGTGCCAGACTTAATGGACCGCATGACTGCTCTGAAGCTTTCTTT. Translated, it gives CARLNGPHDCSEAFF.

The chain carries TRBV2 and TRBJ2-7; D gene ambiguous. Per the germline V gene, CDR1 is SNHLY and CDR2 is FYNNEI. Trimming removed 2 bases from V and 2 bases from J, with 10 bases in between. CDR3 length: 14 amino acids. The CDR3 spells CASSEMSVTYEQYF. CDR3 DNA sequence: TGTGCCAGCAGTGAAATGTCGGTTACCTACGAGCAGTACTTC.

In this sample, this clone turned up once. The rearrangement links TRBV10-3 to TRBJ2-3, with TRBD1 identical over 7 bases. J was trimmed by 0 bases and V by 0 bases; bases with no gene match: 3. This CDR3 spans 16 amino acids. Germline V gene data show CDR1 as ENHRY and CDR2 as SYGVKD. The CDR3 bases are TGTGCCATCAGTGAGTCGACAGGGCGAAGCACAGATACGCAGTATTTT. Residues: CAISESTGRSTDTQYF.

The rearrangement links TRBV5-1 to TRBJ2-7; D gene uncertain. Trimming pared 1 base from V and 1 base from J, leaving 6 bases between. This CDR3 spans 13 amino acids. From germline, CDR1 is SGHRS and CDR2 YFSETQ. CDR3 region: CASSLSESYEQYF. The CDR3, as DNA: TGCGCCAGCAGCTTGTCGGAATCCTACGAGCAGTACTTC. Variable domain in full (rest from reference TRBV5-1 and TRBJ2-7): KAGVTQTPRYLIKTRGQQVTLSCSPISGHRSVSWYQQTPGQGLQFLFEYFSETQRNKGNFPGRFSGRQFSNSRSEMNVSTLELGDSALYLCASSLSESYEQYFGPGTRLTVT.

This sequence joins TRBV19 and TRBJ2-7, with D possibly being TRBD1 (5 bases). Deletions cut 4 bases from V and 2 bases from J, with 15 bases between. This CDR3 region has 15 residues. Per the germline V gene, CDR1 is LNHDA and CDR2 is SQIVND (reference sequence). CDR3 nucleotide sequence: TGTGCCAGTAGTAGACTGATGGACACACCCTACGAGCAGTACTTC. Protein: CASSRLMDTPYEQYF.

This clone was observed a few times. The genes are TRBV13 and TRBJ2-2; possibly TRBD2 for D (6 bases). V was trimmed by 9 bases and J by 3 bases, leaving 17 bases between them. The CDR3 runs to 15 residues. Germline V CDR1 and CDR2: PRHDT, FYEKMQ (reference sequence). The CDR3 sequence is CASDRGGTHTGELFF. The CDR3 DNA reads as TGTGCCAGTGATCGTGGCGGGACGCACACCGGGGAGCTGTTTTTT.

The CDR3 protein is CASSPPGVGWDTEAFF. CDR3 coding DNA: TGTGCCAGCAGCCCTCCCGGAGTGGGGTGGGACACTGAAGCTTTCTTT. This sequence joins TRBV7-9 and TRBJ1-1; D is unresolved. The CDR3 spans 16 residues. V was shortened by 5 bases and J by 3 bases, with 19 bases between the two germline ends. From germline, CDR1 is SEHNR and CDR2 FQNEAQ (reference sequence). Full variable domain (remainder filled in from reference TRBV7-9 and TRBJ1-1): DTGVSQNPRHKITKRGQNVTFRCDPISEHNRLYWYRQTLGQGPEFLTYFQNEAQLEKSRLLSDRFSAERPKGSFSTLEIQRTEQGDSAMYLCASSPPGVGWDTEAFFGQGTRLTVV.

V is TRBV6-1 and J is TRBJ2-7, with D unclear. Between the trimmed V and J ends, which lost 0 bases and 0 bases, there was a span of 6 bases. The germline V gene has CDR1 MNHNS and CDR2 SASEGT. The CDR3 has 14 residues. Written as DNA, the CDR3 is TGTGCCAGCAGTGAAGCACTAAGCTCCTACGAGCAGTACTTC. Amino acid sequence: CASSEALSSYEQYF.

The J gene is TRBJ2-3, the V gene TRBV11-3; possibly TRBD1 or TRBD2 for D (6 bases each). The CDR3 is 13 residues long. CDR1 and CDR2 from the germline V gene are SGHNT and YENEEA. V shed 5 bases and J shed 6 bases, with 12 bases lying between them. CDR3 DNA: TGTGCCAGCAGCGGGCAAGGGGGGGATACGCAGTATTTT. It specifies CASSGQGGDTQYF. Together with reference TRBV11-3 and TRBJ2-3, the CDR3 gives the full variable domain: EAGVVQSPRYKIIEKKQPVAFWCNPISGHNTLYWYLQNLGQGPELLIRYENEEAVDDSQLPKDRFSAERLKGVDSTLKIQPAELGDSAVYLCASSGQGGDTQYFGPGTRLTVL.

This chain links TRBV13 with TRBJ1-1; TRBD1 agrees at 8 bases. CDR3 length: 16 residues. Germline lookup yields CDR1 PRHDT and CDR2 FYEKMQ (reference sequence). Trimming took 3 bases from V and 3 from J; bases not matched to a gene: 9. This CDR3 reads CASSLDRTGSDTEAFF. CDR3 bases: TGTGCCAGCAGCTTGGATAGGACAGGGAGCGACACTGAAGCTTTCTTT.

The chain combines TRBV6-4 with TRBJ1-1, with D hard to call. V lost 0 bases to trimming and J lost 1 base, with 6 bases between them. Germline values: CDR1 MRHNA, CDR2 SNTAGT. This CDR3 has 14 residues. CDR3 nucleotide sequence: TGTGCCAGCAGTGACTCGTTTGGGAACACTGAAGCTTTCTTT. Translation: CASSDSFGNTEAFF.

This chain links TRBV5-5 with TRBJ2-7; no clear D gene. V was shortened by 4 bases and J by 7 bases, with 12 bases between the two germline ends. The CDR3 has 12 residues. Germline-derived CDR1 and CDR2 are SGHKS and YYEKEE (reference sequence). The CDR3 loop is CASSPPGQEQYF. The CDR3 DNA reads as TGTGCCAGCAGCCCCCCCGGCCAGGAGCAGTACTTC.

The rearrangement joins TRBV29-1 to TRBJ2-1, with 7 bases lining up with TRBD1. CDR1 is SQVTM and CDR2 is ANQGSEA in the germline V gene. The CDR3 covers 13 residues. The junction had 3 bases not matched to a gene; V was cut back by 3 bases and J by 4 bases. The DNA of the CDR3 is TGCAGCGTTGAGGGACAGATTTACAATGAGCAGTTCTTC. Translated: CSVEGQIYNEQFF.

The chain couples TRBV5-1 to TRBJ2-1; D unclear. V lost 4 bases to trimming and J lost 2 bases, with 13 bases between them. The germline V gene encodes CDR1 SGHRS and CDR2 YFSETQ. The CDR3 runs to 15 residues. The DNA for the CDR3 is TGCGCCAGCAGCAACGGACGGGCGGCCTACAATGAGCAGTTCTTC. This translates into CASSNGRAAYNEQFF.